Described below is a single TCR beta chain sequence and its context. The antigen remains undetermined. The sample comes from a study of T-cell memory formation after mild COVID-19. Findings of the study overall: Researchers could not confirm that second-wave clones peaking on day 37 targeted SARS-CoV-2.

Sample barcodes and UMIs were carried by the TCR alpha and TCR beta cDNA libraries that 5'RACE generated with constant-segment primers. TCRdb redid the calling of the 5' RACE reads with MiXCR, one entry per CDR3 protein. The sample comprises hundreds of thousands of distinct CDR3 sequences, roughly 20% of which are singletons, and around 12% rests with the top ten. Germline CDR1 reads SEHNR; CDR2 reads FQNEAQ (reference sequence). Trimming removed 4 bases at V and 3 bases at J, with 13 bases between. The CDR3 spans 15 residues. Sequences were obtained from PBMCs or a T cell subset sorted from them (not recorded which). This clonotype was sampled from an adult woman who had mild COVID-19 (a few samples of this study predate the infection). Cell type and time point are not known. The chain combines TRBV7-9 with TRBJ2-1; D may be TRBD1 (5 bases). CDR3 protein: CASSSETDIYNEQFF. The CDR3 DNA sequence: TGTGCCAGCAGCTCGGAGACAGATATCTACAATGAGCAGTTCTTC.